A single sample gave rise to the 7 T cell receptor beta chains below, sequenced in a study of Ad26.COV2.S vaccination and SARS-CoV-2 variants. Sequencing used immunoSEQ multiplex PCR; TCRdb keeps in-frame clones, though not all of them. The top ten hold over 9% of the sample, which has roughly 450,000 clones, approximately 92% seen once. Treatment indicated: approximately 18 received Ad26.COV2.S at low or high dose, single or two shots; about five received placebo; per-sample allocation not given. Specimens were obtained on day 63 following the first vaccine or placebo injection. Sequencing was performed on peripheral blood, taken in a trial of Ad26.COV2.S vaccine versus placebo. Every receptor here comes from a person aged 18-65 years who received the Ad26.COV2.S COVID-19 vaccine or a placebo.

The rearrangement uses TRBV4-3 and TRBJ1-6; weak D call: TRBD1 (6 bases). The CDR3 consists of 16 residues. Germline V gene data show CDR1 as LGHNA and CDR2 as YSLEER. The V and J ends lost 1 base and 6 bases respectively, with 13 bases between them. CDR3 bases: TGCGCCAGCAGCCAAGCCCGGGACATCTCTAATTCACCCCTCCACTTT. It specifies CASSQARDISNSPLHF.

This chain joins TRBV21-1 and TRBJ1-5; TRBD1 is the table's D call and was not checked against the DNA. TRBV21-1 constitutes a pseudogene. The CDR3 contains 18 residues. CDR3 coding DNA: TGTGCCAGCAGGGAGCTCGGCAGGGGGCCGTATAGCAATCAGCCCCAGCATTTT. Its protein is CASRELGRGPYSNQPQHF.

This rearrangement joins TRBV6-6 to TRBJ2-2; 7 bases fit TRBD2. The germline V gene has CDR1 MNHNY and CDR2 SVGAGI (reference sequence). Unmatched junction bases numbered 16, after V lost 5 bases and J lost 4 bases. CDR3 length equals 18 residues. For the CDR3, the DNA is TGTGCCAGCAGTCCGCCGCCGGGAGGAAAGTTTCGCACCGGGGAGCTGTTTTTT. Translating gives CASSPPPGGKFRTGELFF.

The chain employs TRBV5-5 and TRBJ2-7; D remains ambiguous. Germline loops: CDR1 SGHKS, CDR2 YYEKEE (reference sequence). This CDR3 has 15 residues. The V and J ends lost 1 base and 0 bases respectively, with 11 bases between them. CDR3 nucleotide sequence: TGTGCCAGCAGCTTGTTATTCGGAAGCTCCTACGAGCAGTACTTC. This sequence encodes CASSLLFGSSYEQYF. Combining the CDR3 with reference TRBV5-5 and TRBJ2-7 gives the whole variable domain DAGVTQSPTHLIKTRGQQVTLRCSPISGHKSVSWYQQVLGQGPQFIFQYYEKEERGRGNFPDRFSARQFPNYSSELNVNALLLGDSALYLCASSLLFGSSYEQYFGPGTRLTVT.

This clone came up once. The rearrangement joins TRBV23-1 to TRBJ2-1; D unresolved. TRBV23-1 is an ORF, and what it does is uncertain. This CDR3 comprises 15 residues. Deletions cut 2 bases from V and 12 bases from J, with 20 bases between. In DNA, the CDR3 is TGCGCCAGCAGTCAAGGGGTAGCTGTCGATGGGGTGCAGTTCTTC. Amino acid sequence: CASSQGVAVDGVQFF.

The CDR3 DNA reads TGTGCCAGCAGCTTAACGCCTTCACGGGAGGGCCGGAATGAGCAGTTCTTC. It is translated as CASSLTPSREGRNEQFF. The chain joins TRBV7-3 to TRBJ2-1; 8 nucleotides match TRBD2. The CDR3 contains 17 residues. Germline trimming cut 0 bases from V and 7 bases from J; bases unmatched to any gene: 11. The V gene's germline CDR1 is SGHTA and CDR2 FQGTGA.

This clone showed up just a few times. Here the CDR3 reads CASIFAGAGELFF. CDR3 DNA: TGTGCCAGCATTTTTGCAGGGGCTGGGGAGCTGTTTTTT. The V gene is TRBV12-3 or TRBV12-4, the J gene TRBJ2-2; TRBD1 might be the D (6 bases). V lost 7 bases to trimming and J lost 8 bases, with 14 bases between them. The CDR3 has 13 residues.